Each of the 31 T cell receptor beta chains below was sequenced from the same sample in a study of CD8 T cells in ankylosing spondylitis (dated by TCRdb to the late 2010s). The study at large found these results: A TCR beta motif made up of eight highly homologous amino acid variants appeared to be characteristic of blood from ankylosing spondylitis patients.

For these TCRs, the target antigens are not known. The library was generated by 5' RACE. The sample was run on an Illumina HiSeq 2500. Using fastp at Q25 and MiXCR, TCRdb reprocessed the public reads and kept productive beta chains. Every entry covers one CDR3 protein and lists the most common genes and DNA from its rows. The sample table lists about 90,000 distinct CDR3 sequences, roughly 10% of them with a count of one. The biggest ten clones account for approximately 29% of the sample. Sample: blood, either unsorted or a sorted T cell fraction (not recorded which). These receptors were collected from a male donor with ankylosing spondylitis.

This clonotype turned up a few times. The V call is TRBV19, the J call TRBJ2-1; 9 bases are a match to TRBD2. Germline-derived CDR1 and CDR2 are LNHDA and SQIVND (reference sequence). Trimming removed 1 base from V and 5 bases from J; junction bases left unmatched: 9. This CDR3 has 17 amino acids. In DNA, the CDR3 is TGTGCCAGTAGTATAGTAAGGTTTCTAGCGGGAAACAATGAGCAGTTCTTC. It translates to CASSIVRFLAGNNEQFF. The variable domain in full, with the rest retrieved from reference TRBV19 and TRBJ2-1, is DGGITQSPKYLFRKEGQNVTLSCEQNLNHDAMYWYRQDPGQGLRLIYYSQIVNDFQKGDIAEGYSVSREKKESFPLTVTSAQKNPTAFYLCASSIVRFLAGNNEQFFGPGTRLTVL.

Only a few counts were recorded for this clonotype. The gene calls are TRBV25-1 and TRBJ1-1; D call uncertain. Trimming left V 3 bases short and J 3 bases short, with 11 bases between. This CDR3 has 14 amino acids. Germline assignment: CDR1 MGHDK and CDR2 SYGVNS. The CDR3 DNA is TGTGCCAGCAGTGAGCTGGAGGTGGACACTGAAGCTTTCTTT. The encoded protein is CASSELEVDTEAFF.

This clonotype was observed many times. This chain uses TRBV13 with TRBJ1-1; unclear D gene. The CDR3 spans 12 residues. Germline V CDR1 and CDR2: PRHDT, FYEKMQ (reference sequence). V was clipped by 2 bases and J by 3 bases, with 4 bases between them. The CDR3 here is CASSLLDTEAFF. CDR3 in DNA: TGTGCCAGCAGCTTACTAGACACTGAAGCTTTCTTT.

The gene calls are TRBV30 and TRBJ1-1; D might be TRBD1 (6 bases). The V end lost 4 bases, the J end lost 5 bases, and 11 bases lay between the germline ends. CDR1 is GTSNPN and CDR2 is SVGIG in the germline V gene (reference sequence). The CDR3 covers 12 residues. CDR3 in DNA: TGTGCCTGGACAAAGGGGGTGACTGAAGCTTTCTTT. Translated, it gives CAWTKGVTEAFF.

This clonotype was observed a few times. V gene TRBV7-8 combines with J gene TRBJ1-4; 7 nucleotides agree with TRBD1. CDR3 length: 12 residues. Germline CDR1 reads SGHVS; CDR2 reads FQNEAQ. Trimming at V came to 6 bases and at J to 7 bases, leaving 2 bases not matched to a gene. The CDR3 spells CASRNRGEKLFF. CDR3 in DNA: TGTGCCAGCAGAAACAGGGGTGAAAAACTGTTTTTT. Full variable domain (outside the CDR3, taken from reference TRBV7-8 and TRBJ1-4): GAGVSQSPRYKVAKRGQDVALRCDPISGHVSLFWYQQALGQGPEFLTYFQNEAQLDKSGLPSDRFFAERPEGSVSTLKIQRTQQEDSAVYLCASRNRGEKLFFGSGTQLSVL.

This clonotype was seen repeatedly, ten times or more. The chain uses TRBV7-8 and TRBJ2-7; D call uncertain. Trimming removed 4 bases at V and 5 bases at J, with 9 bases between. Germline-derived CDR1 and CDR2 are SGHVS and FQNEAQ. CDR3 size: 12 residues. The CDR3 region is CASSSHLDEQYF. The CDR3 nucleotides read TGTGCCAGCAGCTCCCACTTGGACGAGCAGTACTTC.

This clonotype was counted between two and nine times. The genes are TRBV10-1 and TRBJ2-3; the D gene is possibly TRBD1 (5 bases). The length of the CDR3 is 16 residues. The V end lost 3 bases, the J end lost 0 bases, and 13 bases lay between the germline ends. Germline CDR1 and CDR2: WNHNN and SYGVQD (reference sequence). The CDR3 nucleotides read TGCGCCAGCAGTGATTTGACAGAAACTAGCACAGATACGCAGTATTTT. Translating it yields CASSDLTETSTDTQYF.

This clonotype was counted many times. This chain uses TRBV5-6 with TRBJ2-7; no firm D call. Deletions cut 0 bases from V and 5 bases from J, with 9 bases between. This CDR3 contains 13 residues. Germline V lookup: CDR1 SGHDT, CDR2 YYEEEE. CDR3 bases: TGTGCCAGCAGCTTGGAGGGATCGCACGAGCAGTACTTC. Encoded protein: CASSLEGSHEQYF.

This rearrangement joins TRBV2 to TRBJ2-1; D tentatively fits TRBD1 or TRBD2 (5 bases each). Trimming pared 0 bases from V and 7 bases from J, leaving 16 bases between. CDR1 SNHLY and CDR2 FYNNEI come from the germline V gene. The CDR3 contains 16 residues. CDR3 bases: TGTGCCAGCAGTGAAGCTTGGGGGTGGGGTCTGAATGAGCAGTTCTTC. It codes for CASSEAWGWGLNEQFF.

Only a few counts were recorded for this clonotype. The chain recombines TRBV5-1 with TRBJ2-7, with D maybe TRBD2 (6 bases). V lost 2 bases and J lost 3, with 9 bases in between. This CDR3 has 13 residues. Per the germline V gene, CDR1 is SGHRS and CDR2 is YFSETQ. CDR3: CASSFGGYYEQYF. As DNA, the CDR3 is TGCGCCAGCAGCTTTGGGGGGTACTACGAGCAGTACTTC. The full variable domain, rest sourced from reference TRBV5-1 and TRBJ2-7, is KAGVTQTPRYLIKTRGQQVTLSCSPISGHRSVSWYQQTPGQGLQFLFEYFSETQRNKGNFPGRFSGRQFSNSRSEMNVSTLELGDSALYLCASSFGGYYEQYFGPGTRLTVT.

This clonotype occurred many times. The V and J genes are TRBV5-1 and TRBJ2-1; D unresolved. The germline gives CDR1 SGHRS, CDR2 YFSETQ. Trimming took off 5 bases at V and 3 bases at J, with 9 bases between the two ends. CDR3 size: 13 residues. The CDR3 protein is CASSMADYNEQFF. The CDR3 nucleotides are TGCGCCAGCAGTATGGCAGACTACAATGAGCAGTTCTTC.

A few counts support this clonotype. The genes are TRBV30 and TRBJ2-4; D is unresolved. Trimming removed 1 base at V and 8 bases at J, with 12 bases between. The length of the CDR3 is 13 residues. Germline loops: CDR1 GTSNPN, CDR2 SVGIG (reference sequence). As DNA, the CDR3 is TGTGCCTGGAGTGGGGTAGGGCCTGACATTCAGTACTTC. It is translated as CAWSGVGPDIQYF.

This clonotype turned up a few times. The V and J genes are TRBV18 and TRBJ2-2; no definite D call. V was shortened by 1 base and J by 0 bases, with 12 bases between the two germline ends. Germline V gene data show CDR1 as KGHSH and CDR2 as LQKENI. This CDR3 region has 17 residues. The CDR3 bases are TGTGCCAGCTCACCACGGGAAGACCTCGCGAACACCGGGGAGCTGTTTTTT. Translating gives CASSPREDLANTGELFF.

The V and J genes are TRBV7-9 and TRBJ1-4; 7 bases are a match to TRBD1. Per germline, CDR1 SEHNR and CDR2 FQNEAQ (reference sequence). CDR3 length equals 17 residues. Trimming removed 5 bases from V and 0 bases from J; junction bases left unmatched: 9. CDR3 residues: CASSPLTGAATNEKLFF. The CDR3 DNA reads TGTGCCAGCAGCCCGCTAACAGGGGCCGCAACTAATGAAAAACTGTTTTTT. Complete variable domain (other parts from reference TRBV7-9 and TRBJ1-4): DTGVSQNPRHKITKRGQNVTFRCDPISEHNRLYWYRQTLGQGPEFLTYFQNEAQLEKSRLLSDRFSAERPKGSFSTLEIQRTEQGDSAMYLCASSPLTGAATNEKLFFGSGTQLSVL.

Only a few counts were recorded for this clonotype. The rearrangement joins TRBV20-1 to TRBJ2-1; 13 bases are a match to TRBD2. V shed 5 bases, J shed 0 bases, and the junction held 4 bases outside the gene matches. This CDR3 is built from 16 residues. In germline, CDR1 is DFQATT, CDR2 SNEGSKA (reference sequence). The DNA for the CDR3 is TGCAGTGCTTCACGGACTAGCGGGAGCTCCTACAATGAGCAGTTCTTC. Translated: CSASRTSGSSYNEQFF.

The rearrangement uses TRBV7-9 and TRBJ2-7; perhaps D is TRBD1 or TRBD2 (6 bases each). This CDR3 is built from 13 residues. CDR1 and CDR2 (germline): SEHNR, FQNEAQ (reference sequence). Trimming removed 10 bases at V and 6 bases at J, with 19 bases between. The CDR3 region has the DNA TGTGCCATGAGCCGGGGGCTAGAGGGCGAGCAGTACGTC. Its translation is CAMSRGLEGEQYV.

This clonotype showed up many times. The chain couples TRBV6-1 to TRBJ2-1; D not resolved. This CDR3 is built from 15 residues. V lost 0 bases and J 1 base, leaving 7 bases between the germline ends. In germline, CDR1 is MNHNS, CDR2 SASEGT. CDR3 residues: CASSEAPTSYNEQFF. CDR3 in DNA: TGTGCCAGCAGTGAAGCCCCAACTTCCTACAATGAGCAGTTCTTC.

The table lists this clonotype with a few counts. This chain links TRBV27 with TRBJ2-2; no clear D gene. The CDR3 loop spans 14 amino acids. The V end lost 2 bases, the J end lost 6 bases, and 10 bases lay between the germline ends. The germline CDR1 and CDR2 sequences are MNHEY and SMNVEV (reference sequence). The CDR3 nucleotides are TGTGCCAGCAGTTTACGAGGAATAGCCGGGGAGCTGTTTTTT. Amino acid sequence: CASSLRGIAGELFF.

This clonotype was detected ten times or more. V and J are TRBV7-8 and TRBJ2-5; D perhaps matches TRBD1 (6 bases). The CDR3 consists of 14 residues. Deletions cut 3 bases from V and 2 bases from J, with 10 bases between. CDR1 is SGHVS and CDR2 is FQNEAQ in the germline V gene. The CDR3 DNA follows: TGTGCCAGCAGCTTTCCTCAGGGGCAAGAGACCCAGTACTTC. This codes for CASSFPQGQETQYF.

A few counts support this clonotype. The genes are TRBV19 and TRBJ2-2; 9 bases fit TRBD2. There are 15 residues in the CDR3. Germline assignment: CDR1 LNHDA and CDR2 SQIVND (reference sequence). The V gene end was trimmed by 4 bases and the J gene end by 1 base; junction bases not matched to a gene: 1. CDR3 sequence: CASSSGRGNTGELFF. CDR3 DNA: TGTGCCAGTAGTAGCGGGAGGGGGAACACCGGGGAGCTGTTTTTT.

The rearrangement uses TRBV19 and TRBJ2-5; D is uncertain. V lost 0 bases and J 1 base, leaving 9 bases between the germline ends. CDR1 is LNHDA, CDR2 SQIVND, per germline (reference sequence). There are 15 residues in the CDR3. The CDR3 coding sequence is TGTGCCAGTAGTATAGACGGCAGGACCCAAGAGACCCAGTACTTC. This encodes CASSIDGRTQETQYF.

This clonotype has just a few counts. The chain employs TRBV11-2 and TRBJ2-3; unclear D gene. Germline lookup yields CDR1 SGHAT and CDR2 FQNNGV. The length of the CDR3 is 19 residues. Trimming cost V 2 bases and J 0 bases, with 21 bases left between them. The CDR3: CASSLTSGVAPLSTDTQYF. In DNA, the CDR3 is TGTGCCAGCAGCTTAACCTCAGGTGTCGCGCCTCTGAGCACAGATACGCAGTATTTT.

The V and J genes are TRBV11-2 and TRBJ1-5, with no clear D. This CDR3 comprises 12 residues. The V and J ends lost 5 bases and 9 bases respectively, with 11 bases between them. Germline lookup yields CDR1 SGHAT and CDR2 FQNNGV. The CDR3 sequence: CASSTSGGPQHF. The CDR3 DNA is TGTGCCAGCAGCACCAGCGGTGGGCCCCAGCATTTT.

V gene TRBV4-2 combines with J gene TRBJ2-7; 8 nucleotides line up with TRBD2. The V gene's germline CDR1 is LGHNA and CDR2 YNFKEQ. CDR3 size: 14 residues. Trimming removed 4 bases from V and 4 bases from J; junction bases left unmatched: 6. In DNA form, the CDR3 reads TGTGCCAGCAGCCGGGGACTAGTGGTGTACGAGCAGTACTTC. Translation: CASSRGLVVYEQYF.

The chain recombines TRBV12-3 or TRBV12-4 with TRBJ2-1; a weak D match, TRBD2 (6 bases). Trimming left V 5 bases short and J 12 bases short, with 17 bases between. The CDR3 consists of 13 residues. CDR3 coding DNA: TGTGCCAGCAGTACCGGGAGCCTTCTCGGGCAGTTCTTC. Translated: CASSTGSLLGQFF.

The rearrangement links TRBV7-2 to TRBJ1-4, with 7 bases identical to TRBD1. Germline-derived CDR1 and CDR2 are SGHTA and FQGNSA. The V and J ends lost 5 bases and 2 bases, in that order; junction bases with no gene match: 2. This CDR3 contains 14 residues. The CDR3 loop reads CASSTTGTNEKLFF. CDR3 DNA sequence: TGTGCCAGCAGCACGACAGGGACTAATGAAAAACTGTTTTTT.

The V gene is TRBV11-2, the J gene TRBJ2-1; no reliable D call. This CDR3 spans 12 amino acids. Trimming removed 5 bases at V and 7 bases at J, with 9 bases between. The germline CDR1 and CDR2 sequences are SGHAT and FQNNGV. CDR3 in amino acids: CASSQDGNEQFF. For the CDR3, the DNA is TGTGCCAGCAGCCAAGATGGGAATGAGCAGTTCTTC. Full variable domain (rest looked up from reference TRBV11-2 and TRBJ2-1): EAGVAQSPRYKIIEKRQSVAFWCNPISGHATLYWYQQILGQGPKLLIQFQNNGVVDDSQLPKDRFSAERLKGVDSTLKIQPAKLEDSAVYLCASSQDGNEQFFGPGTRLTVL.

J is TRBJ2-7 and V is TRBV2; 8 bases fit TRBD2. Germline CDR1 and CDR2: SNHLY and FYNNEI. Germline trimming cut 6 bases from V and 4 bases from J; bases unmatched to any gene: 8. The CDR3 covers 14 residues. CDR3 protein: CASSPGLGFYEQYV. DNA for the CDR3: TGTGCCAGCAGCCCGGGACTAGGTTTTTACGAGCAGTACGTC.

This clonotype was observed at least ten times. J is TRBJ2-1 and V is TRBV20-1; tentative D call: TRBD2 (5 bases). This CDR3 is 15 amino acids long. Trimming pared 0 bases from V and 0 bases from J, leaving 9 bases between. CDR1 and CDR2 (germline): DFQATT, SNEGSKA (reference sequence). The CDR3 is CSARDVTSSYNEQFF. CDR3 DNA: TGCAGTGCTAGAGATGTCACTAGCTCCTACAATGAGCAGTTCTTC.

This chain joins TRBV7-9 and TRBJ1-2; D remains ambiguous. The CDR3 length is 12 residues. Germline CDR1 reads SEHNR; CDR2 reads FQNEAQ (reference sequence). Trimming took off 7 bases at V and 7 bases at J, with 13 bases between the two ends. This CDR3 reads CASTDGLFGYTF. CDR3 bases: TGTGCCAGCACCGACGGACTATTTGGCTACACCTTC.

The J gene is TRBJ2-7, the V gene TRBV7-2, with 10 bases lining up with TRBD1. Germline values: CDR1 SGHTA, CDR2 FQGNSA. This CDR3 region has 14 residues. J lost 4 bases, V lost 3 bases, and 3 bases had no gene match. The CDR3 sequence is CASSFDRGPYEQYF. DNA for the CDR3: TGTGCCAGCAGCTTTGACAGGGGGCCTTACGAGCAGTACTTC.